The 15 T cell receptor beta chains listed next were all sequenced from one sample in a study of vaccination and CD4 T cells after COVID-19. No antigen has been assigned to these receptors. With the Oncomine TCR Beta short-read assay, DNA from cultured CD4+ T cells was sequenced. From the PCR reads, TCRdb called clonotypes with MiXCR, one entry per CDR3 protein. The sample carries fewer than 8,500 distinct CDR3 sequences, around 42% recorded once. Documented treatment: roughly ten-day PBMC culture with coronavirus spike peptide pools or control peptides (ViraFEST assay). Ahead of the COVID-19 pandemic (2011-2018), the CD4+ T cells of the unexposed donor were collected. Sample: CD4+ T cells from blood, cultured in vitro. The receptors come from a human donor in good health.

The chain employs TRBV6-2 or TRBV6-3 and TRBJ2-5; 11 nucleotides line up with TRBD2. The junction had 8 bases not matched to a gene; V was cut back by 5 bases and J by 3 bases. The CDR3 extends over 16 amino acids. Germline CDR1 reads MNHEY; CDR2 reads SVGEGT. CDR3 loop: CASSRSRLAGKETQYF. The CDR3 nucleotides are TGTGCCAGCAGTCGTTCACGACTAGCGGGGAAAGAGACCCAGTACTTC.

This rearrangement joins TRBV5-1 to TRBJ1-1; D is unresolved. The CDR3 runs 13 residues. CDR1 and CDR2 (germline): SGHRS, YFSETQ. Trimming left V 4 bases short and J 1 base short, with 8 bases between. Here the CDR3 reads CASSPWENTEAFF. DNA of the CDR3: TGCGCCAGCAGCCCTTGGGAGAACACTGAAGCTTTCTTT.

CDR3 residues: CASSEGDRGEQYF. CDR3 nucleotides: TGTGCCAGCAGTGAAGGAGACAGGGGCGAGCAGTACTTC. The chain is built from TRBV6-4 and TRBJ2-7, with TRBD1 matching 8 bases. Trimming took 3 bases from V and 6 from J; bases not matched to a gene: 4. The CDR3 length is 13 residues. Germline lookup yields CDR1 MRHNA and CDR2 SNTAGT.

The gene calls are TRBV7-3 and TRBJ2-3, with D possibly being TRBD1 (6 bases). CDR3 length equals 17 residues. CDR1 is SGHTA, CDR2 FQGTGA, per germline. Trimming left V 5 bases short and J 4 bases short, with 22 bases between. CDR3: CASSPLPPGQRPDTQYF. The CDR3 DNA follows: TGTGCCAGCAGCCCCCTCCCCCCCGGACAGCGTCCAGATACGCAGTATTTT.

The rearrangement joins TRBV2 to TRBJ1-3; the match to TRBD1 covers 8 bases. The CDR3 consists of 14 residues. CDR1 SNHLY and CDR2 FYNNEI come from the germline V gene. Germline trimming cut 6 bases from V and 10 bases from J; bases unmatched to any gene: 11. For the CDR3, the DNA is TGTGCCAGCAGGAAGGAAACAGGGGGGTTGACCATATATTTT. Amino acid sequence: CASRKETGGLTIYF.

The sample holds one count of this clonotype. The genes are TRBV6-1 and TRBJ1-1; TRBD1 is a possible D gene (6 bases). V lost 11 bases and J 12 bases, leaving 16 bases between the germline ends. CDR1 and CDR2 (germline): MNHNS, SASEGT. The length of the CDR3 is 10 residues. As DNA, the CDR3 is TGTGCCGGGGGGGGCGGGTTTACTTTCTTT. It yields the protein CAGGGGFTFF.

The V and J genes are TRBV6-1 and TRBJ1-6; D is ambiguous. The CDR3 consists of 14 residues. Germline CDR1 reads MNHNS; CDR2 reads SASEGT. The V and J ends lost 7 bases and 12 bases respectively, with 19 bases between them. CDR3 in amino acids: CASTTEGTSIPLHF. The DNA for the CDR3 is TGTGCCAGCACCACCGAGGGAACCTCAATACCCCTCCACTTT.

The gene calls are TRBV20-1 and TRBJ2-3; tentatively, D is TRBD1 or TRBD2 (5 bases each). The CDR3 runs to 15 residues. CDR1 and CDR2 (germline): DFQATT, SNEGSKA (reference sequence). Trimming left V 5 bases short and J 3 bases short, with 18 bases between. This CDR3 is CSAYKDGTLTDTQYF. Here the CDR3 DNA reads TGCAGTGCTTACAAAGACGGGACGCTTACAGATACGCAGTATTTT.

This chain uses TRBV27 with TRBJ1-1; possible D gene TRBD1, 5 bases. Trimming removed 1 base from V and 1 base from J, with 7 bases in between. The length of the CDR3 is 14 residues. Germline assignment: CDR1 MNHEY and CDR2 SMNVEV (reference sequence). CDR3 DNA sequence: TGTGCCAGCAGTTTATTAGGGGAGAACACTGAAGCTTTCTTT. It specifies CASSLLGENTEAFF.

This clonotype turned up a few times. The rearrangement uses TRBV20-1 and TRBJ1-5; possible D gene TRBD1, 6 bases. This CDR3 has 17 amino acids. Germline V gives CDR1 DFQATT, CDR2 SNEGSKA (reference sequence). The germline V and J ends were trimmed by 3 bases and 0 bases, with 18 bases remaining between them. This CDR3 reads CSARGVAGTHSNQPQHF. The CDR3 DNA reads TGCAGTGCTAGGGGGGTCGCCGGGACACATAGCAATCAGCCCCAGCATTTT.

This clonotype appeared a few times. The J gene is TRBJ2-7, the V gene TRBV27; unclear D gene. Between the trimmed V and J ends, which lost 10 bases and 4 bases, there was a span of 8 bases. The germline V gene has CDR1 MNHEY and CDR2 SMNVEV (reference sequence). The CDR3 is 10 amino acids. This chain's CDR3 is CATAVYEQYF. The CDR3, as DNA: TGTGCCACTGCCGTATACGAGCAGTACTTC.

The V and J genes are TRBV6-1 and TRBJ1-2; a possible D gene is TRBD1 (6 bases). The CDR3 has 12 amino acids. Between the trimmed V and J ends, which lost 6 bases and 5 bases, there was a span of 10 bases. Germline V CDR1 and CDR2: MNHNS, SASEGT. The CDR3 DNA follows: TGTGCCAGCAGCCAGGGACAATATGGCTACACCTTC. Amino acids: CASSQGQYGYTF.

The J gene is TRBJ2-1, the V gene TRBV20-1, with 16 bases matching TRBD2. Germline-derived CDR1 and CDR2 are DFQATT and SNEGSKA (reference sequence). The CDR3 totals 17 residues. V gave up 3 bases and J gave up 7 bases; unmatched junction bases: 9. The CDR3 spells CSARTGGLAGGRNEQFF. DNA of the CDR3: TGCAGTGCTAGGACCGGGGGACTAGCGGGGGGGAGAAATGAGCAGTTCTTC.

A few counts support this clonotype. V is TRBV2 and J is TRBJ1-1; D might be TRBD1 (6 bases). This CDR3 region has 12 residues. Per the germline V gene, CDR1 is SNHLY and CDR2 is FYNNEI. Trimming cost V 7 bases and J 6 bases, with 12 bases left between them. The CDR3 is CASMQGFAEAFF. The CDR3 bases are TGTGCCAGCATGCAGGGGTTTGCTGAAGCTTTCTTT. The full variable domain, rest sourced from reference TRBV2 and TRBJ1-1, is EPEVTQTPSHQVTQMGQEVILRCVPISNHLYFYWYRQILGQKVEFLVSFYNNEISEKSEIFDDQFSVERPDGSNFTLKIRSTKLEDSAMYFCASMQGFAEAFFGQGTRLTVV.

This clonotype came up a few times. This sequence joins TRBV5-5 and TRBJ1-6; D remains unclear. The germline V gene encodes CDR1 SGHKS and CDR2 YYEKEE (reference sequence). CDR3 length: 14 amino acids. Trimming cost V 7 bases and J 10 bases, with 18 bases left between them. The CDR3 spells CASGPGPTPSPLHF. CDR3 coding DNA: TGTGCCAGCGGCCCTGGCCCCACGCCCTCACCCCTCCACTTT.